The entry below describes one TCR beta chain. At the DNA level, this CDR3 is encoded by other sequences in the same sample as well. The protocol was immunoSEQ multiplex PCR, while the TCRdb copy is restricted to in-frame clones and leaves out a portion. Of approximately 230,000 clones in the sample, over 70% were seen once. The data originate from a study of control samples from healthy donors and cancer patients. The sequence came from an older woman with lung cancer. Sequencing was performed on PBMCs.

CDR3 nucleotides: TGTGCCAGCAGCTTAACCCCGGGAAACACCATATATTTT. Amino acid sequence: CASSLTPGNTIYF. J is TRBJ1-3 and V is TRBV7-3; D call uncertain. The ends were cut back, 0 bases at V and 4 bases at J, with 4 bases in the middle. In germline, CDR1 is SGHTA, CDR2 FQGTGA. This CDR3 spans 13 amino acids.